Listed below are T cell receptor beta chains from one sample, sequenced in a study of OX40 agonist ivuxolimab in advanced cancers. Here immunoSEQ multiplex PCR was the method, and the copy in TCRdb shows in-frame clones only, minus some. This sample has 100,000 or so clones, with about nine tenths found just once. Sequencing used CD4+ or CD8+ T cells sorted from blood, obtained in a trial of the OX40 agonist ivuxolimab. All receptors derive from an adult with an advanced solid tumor such as melanoma, head and neck, liver or kidney cancer. The CDR3 runs from the conserved cysteine through the conserved F or W. A D gene is named only where the DNA matches it firmly. The size of a clone is reported for some rows only, either as once, few or many, or as a class for expanded clones.

d_call,v_call,j_call,clone_size,cdr3_aa,cdr3_nt
-,TRBV5-1,TRBJ2-2,-,CASSPGGPNTGELFF,TGCGCCAGCAGCCCCGGGGGGCCGAACACCGGGGAGCTGTTTTTT
-,TRBV5-1,TRBJ1-2,-,CASSLALGEDGYTF,TGCGCCAGCAGCTTGGCCTTAGGGGAAGATGGCTACACCTTC
-,TRBV9,TRBJ1-4,-,CASSLEGNEKLFF,TGTGCCAGCAGCCTTGAGGGTAATGAAAAACTGTTTTTT
TRBD1,TRBV7-3,TRBJ1-2,-,CASSPILDRDGGYTF,TGTGCCAGCAGCCCAATCCTGGACAGGGATGGCGGCTACACCTTC
-,TRBV5-4,TRBJ2-5,-,CASSPRQGGGETQYF,TGTGCCAGCAGCCCGCGACAGGGAGGCGGGGAGACCCAGTACTTC
-,TRBV6-5,TRBJ1-2,-,CASSLGTDIYGYTF,TGTGCCAGCAGTTTAGGGACGGACATCTATGGCTACACCTTC
TRBD1,TRBV25-1,TRBJ2-7,-,CASSPAGTELQQYF,TGTGCCAGCAGTCCTGCTGGGACAGAGTTACAGCAGTACTTC
-,TRBV2,TRBJ1-1,-,CASTPGRVTEAFF,TGTGCCAGCACCCCCGGCAGGGTCACTGAAGCTTTCTTT
-,TRBV27,TRBJ1-4,-,CASSLSLGTNEKLFF,TGTGCCAGCAGTCTTTCTCTAGGGACTAATGAAAAACTGTTTTTT
-,TRBV29-1,TRBJ2-5,-,CSVDRGQETQYF,TGCAGCGTTGATCGGGGCCAAGAGACCCAGTACTTC
TRBD2,TRBV7-6,TRBJ2-1,-,CASSLPAGGPGNEQFF,TGTGCCAGCAGCTTACCAGCGGGGGGGCCAGGCAATGAGCAGTTCTTC
TRBD2,TRBV7-9,TRBJ2-4,-,CASSQGLAGAIQYF,TGTGCCAGCAGCCAGGGACTAGCGGGGGCCATTCAGTACTTC
-,TRBV6-1,TRBJ1-1,-,CASSGGAENTEAFF,TGTGCCAGCAGTGGGGGGGCTGAAAACACTGAAGCTTTCTTT
-,TRBV5-1,TRBJ1-1,-,CASSLTGGRDTEAFF,TGCGCCAGCAGCTTGACGGGGGGCCGGGACACTGAAGCTTTCTTT
-,TRBV12-5,TRBJ1-3,few,CASDSSGNTIYF,TGTGCTAGTGACAGCTCTGGAAACACCATATATTTT
-,TRBV25-1,TRBJ1-6,-,CASSEYERTNSPLHF,TGTGCCAGCAGTGAATATGAAAGAACTAATTCACCCCTCCACTTT
TRBD2,TRBV11-2,TRBJ2-3,-,CASSLGASGGFSTDTQYF,TGTGCCAGCAGCTTGGGCGCTAGCGGGGGATTTAGCACAGATACGCAGTATTTT
TRBD2,TRBV7-2,TRBJ2-5,-,CASSFPSGGGETQYF,TGTGCCAGCAGCTTCCCTAGCGGGGGTGGGGAGACCCAGTACTTC
-,TRBV5-1,TRBJ2-7,-,CASSTRTGPHEQYF,TGCGCCAGCAGCACGAGAACAGGTCCCCACGAGCAGTACTTC
TRBD1,TRBV4-1,TRBJ1-1,-,CASSQDNRGIYF,TGCGCCAGCAGCCAAGACAACAGGGGGATTTATTTT
-,TRBV7-9,TRBJ1-4,-,CASSLASTNEKLFF,TGTGCCAGCAGCTTAGCTTCCACTAATGAAAAACTGTTTTTT
-,TRBV7-9,TRBJ2-2,-,CASSFPDSGTGELFF,TGTGCCAGCAGCTTTCCCGACAGTGGCACCGGGGAGCTGTTTTTT
-,TRBV7-6,TRBJ2-2,few,CASKAGRGSTGELFF,TGTGCCAGCAAGGCAGGGCGGGGATCCACCGGGGAGCTGTTTTTT
-,TRBV10-2,TRBJ1-1,-,CASSEVGRTGTEAFF,TGCGCCAGCAGTGAAGTTGGACGGACGGGGACTGAAGCTTTCTTT
-,TRBV7-8,TRBJ1-4,-,CASRPGRANEKLFF,TGTGCCAGCAGACCGGGACGGGCTAATGAAAAACTGTTTTTT
-,TRBV30,TRBJ2-7,-,CAWSQPGGTYEQYF,TGTGCCTGGAGTCAACCAGGGGGGACGTACGAGCAGTACTTC
-,TRBV5-1,TRBJ2-7,-,CASSFNGGSREQYF,TGCGCCAGCAGCTTCAACGGGGGCTCCAGGGAGCAGTACTTC
-,TRBV29-1,TRBJ2-4,few,CSVLRSNIQYF,TGCAGCGTTTTGCGGTCGAACATTCAGTACTTC
-,TRBV18,TRBJ1-6,-,CASSPGSSPLHF,TGTGCCAGCTCACCAGGGAGTTCACCCCTCCACTTT
-,TRBV7-2,TRBJ2-6,-,CASTLPRVLGANVLTF,TGTGCCAGCACCCTTCCCAGGGTATTGGGGGCCAACGTCCTGACTTTC
-,TRBV5-6,TRBJ1-2,-,CASSLTVSVRDNDGYTF,TGTGCCAGCAGCCTCACAGTGAGTGTACGGGACAACGATGGCTACACCTTC
-,TRBV10-3,TRBJ1-1,-,CAISEDPTDTEAFF,TGTGCCATCAGTGAGGATCCTACGGACACTGAAGCTTTCTTT
-,TRBV10-3,TRBJ2-3,once,CAISAINQTSTDTQYF,TGTGCCATCAGTGCCATTAATCAGACTAGCACAGATACGCAGTATTTT
TRBD1,TRBV30,TRBJ2-1,-,CAWDAGGQAYNEQFF,TGTGCCTGGGACGCAGGGGGACAGGCCTACAATGAGCAGTTCTTC
-,TRBV5-1,TRBJ1-3,-,CASSWGDKLGNTIYF,TGCGCCAGCAGCTGGGGGGACAAGCTCGGAAACACCATATATTTT
-,TRBV7-2,TRBJ2-7,-,CASSLAQGFSYEQYF,TGTGCCAGCAGCTTAGCACAGGGTTTCTCCTACGAGCAGTACTTC
-,TRBV5-1,TRBJ2-3,once,CASSLNADTQYF,TGCGCCAGCAGCTTGAACGCAGATACGCAGTATTTT
-,TRBV7-2,TRBJ2-3,-,CASSPEGRTDTQYF,TGTGCCAGCAGCCCGGAAGGACGCACAGATACGCAGTATTTT
-,TRBV10-3,TRBJ1-2,-,CAISESREAGYTF,TGTGCCATCAGTGAGTCGAGAGAGGCTGGCTACACCTTC
-,TRBV5-6,TRBJ2-2,-,CASSFFSGELFF,TGTGCCAGCAGCTTCTTTTCCGGGGAGCTGTTTTTT
TRBD1,TRBV7-4,TRBJ1-3,-,CASSLSDRENGNTIYF,TGTGCCAGCAGCTTGAGCGACAGGGAAAATGGAAACACCATATATTTT
TRBD1,TRBV5-1,TRBJ2-7,-,CASSLGGTGGYEQYF,TGCGCCAGCAGCTTGGGCGGGACAGGGGGCTACGAGCAGTACTTC
TRBD1,TRBV9,TRBJ2-2,once,CASSVDKPGGTGELFF,TGTGCCAGCAGCGTAGACAAGCCAGGGGGCACCGGGGAGCTGTTTTTT
TRBD1,TRBV6-5,TRBJ1-6,-,CASSPRTGQGSPLHF,TGTGCCAGCAGCCCGAGGACAGGGCAGGGTTCACCCCTCCACTTT
-,TRBV27,TRBJ2-5,once,CASSSGWGWGQETQYF,TGTGCCAGCAGTTCGGGTTGGGGATGGGGTCAAGAGACCCAGTACTTC
TRBD2,TRBV6-4,TRBJ2-5,-,CASSRAGGFGETQYF,TGTGCCAGCAGCCGAGCGGGGGGGTTTGGTGAGACCCAGTACTTC
-,TRBV10-2,TRBJ2-7,-,CASSGAYEQYF,TGCGCCAGCAGCGGGGCCTACGAGCAGTACTTC
TRBD1,TRBV30,TRBJ1-2,-,CAWAGQGAGYGYTF,TGTGCCTGGGCGGGACAGGGGGCGGGCTATGGCTACACCTTC
-,TRBV5-4,TRBJ1-1,-,CASSPDTRGPEAFF,TGTGCCAGCAGCCCCGACACTCGGGGTCCTGAAGCTTTCTTT
TRBD1,TRBV19,TRBJ2-3,-,CASSTGTGPTDTQYF,TGTGCCAGTAGTACCGGGACAGGGCCCACAGATACGCAGTATTTT